This T cell receptor (beta chain) emerged from a study of blood T cell repertoires in COVID-19. This table comes from immunoSEQ multiplex PCR, and its TCRdb copy is limited to in-frame clones, with some not included. The top ten clones hold 0.82% of a sample with fewer than 250,000 clones, 80% to 95% of them seen once. The CDR3 sequence is 14 residues long. The V segment lost 6 bases and the J segment 7 bases; nucleotides outside the gene matches: 12. The germline gives CDR1 SNHLY, CDR2 FYNNEI. V gene TRBV2 combines with J gene TRBJ2-7, with 7 bases lining up with TRBD2. The sequence derives from a man aged 55 to 69 with COVID-19, enrolled during active disease. Sequenced input: peripheral blood. CDR3 coding DNA: TGTGCCAGCAGGGGAGGGACTTCAGCAGGAGAGCAGTACTTC. Translation: CASRGGTSAGEQYF.